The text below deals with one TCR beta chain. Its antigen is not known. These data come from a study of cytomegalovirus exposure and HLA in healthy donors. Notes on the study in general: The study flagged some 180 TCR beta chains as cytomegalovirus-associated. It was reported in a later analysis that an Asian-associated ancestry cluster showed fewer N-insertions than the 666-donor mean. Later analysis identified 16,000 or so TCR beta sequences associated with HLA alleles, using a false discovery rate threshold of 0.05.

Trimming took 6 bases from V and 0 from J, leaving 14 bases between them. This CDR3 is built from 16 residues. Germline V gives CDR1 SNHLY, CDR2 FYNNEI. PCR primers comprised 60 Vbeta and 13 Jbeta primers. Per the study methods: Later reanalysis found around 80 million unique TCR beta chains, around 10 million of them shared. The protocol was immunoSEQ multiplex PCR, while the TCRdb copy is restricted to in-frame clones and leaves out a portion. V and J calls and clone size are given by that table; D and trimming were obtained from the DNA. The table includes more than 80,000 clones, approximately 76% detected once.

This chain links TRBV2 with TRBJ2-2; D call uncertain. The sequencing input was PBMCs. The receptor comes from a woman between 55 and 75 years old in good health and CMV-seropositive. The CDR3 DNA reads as TGTGCCAGCAGCAACAGACACCCCGCGAACACCGGGGAGCTGTTTTTT. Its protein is CASSNRHPANTGELFF. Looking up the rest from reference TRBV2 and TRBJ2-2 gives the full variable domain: EPEVTQTPSHQVTQMGQEVILRCVPISNHLYFYWYRQILGQKVEFLVSFYNNEISEKSEIFDDQFSVERPDGSNFTLKIRSTKLEDSAMYFCASSNRHPANTGELFFGEGSRLTVL.